Shown below are 6 T cell receptor beta chains from a single sample sequenced in a study of vaccination and CD4 T cells after COVID-19. An Oncomine TCR Beta short-read assay was used to sequence the DNA from cultured CD4+ T cells. TCRdb redid the calling of the PCR reads with MiXCR, one entry per CDR3 protein. Among approximately 19,000 distinct CDR3 sequences listed, approximately 60% were seen once. Their specific antigens are unknown. Treatment meaning: roughly 10-day PBMC culture with coronavirus spike peptide pools or control peptides (ViraFEST assay). Sequencing used CD4+ T cells from blood, cultured in vitro. The receptors were gathered from a human donor who had recovered from COVID-19.

The rearrangement links TRBV19 to TRBJ1-1; D may be TRBD1 (6 bases). Trimming pared 1 base from V and 1 base from J, leaving 13 bases between. Germline V CDR1 and CDR2: LNHDA, SQIVND (reference sequence). This CDR3 comprises 16 residues. The CDR3 bases are TGTGCCAGTAGTATAGCCGGGACAAGGACGAACACTGAAGCTTTCTTT. Its translation: CASSIAGTRTNTEAFF.

This clonotype was counted only a few times. The chain couples TRBV28 to TRBJ1-5; D not certain. The CDR3 spans 15 residues. The germline V and J ends were trimmed by 5 bases and 7 bases, with 18 bases remaining between them. Germline V gives CDR1 MDHEN, CDR2 SYDVKM. The CDR3 sequence: CASSPKAVTQQPQHF. The CDR3 coding sequence is TGTGCCAGCAGTCCGAAAGCCGTGACCCAACAGCCCCAGCATTTT.

The V and J genes are TRBV30 and TRBJ1-2; D ambiguous. Germline lookup yields CDR1 GTSNPN and CDR2 SVGIG (reference sequence). This CDR3 has 12 residues. Trimming cost V 2 bases and J 4 bases, with 8 bases left between them. The CDR3, as DNA: TGTGCCTGGAGTCTGGGAGGCTATGGCTACACCTTC. Protein sequence: CAWSLGGYGYTF.

V usage is TRBV5-4 and J usage is TRBJ1-1; D perhaps matches TRBD1 (6 bases). CDR3 length: 13 residues. CDR1 and CDR2 (germline): SGHNT, YYREEE (reference sequence). The V gene lost 7 bases and the J gene lost 1 base, with 11 bases spanning the gap. The CDR3 sequence is CASYRETNTEAFF. CDR3 nucleotides: TGTGCCAGCTACAGGGAGACGAACACTGAAGCTTTCTTT.

In its sample, this clonotype was seen a few times. The V call is TRBV6-5, the J call TRBJ1-3, with D unresolved. CDR1 and CDR2 from the germline V gene are MNHEY and SVGAGI. V was pared by 2 bases and J by 3 bases, with 11 bases between. CDR3 length equals 15 residues. The CDR3 loop reads CASSYDPHFGNTIYF. CDR3 DNA sequence: TGTGCCAGCAGTTACGACCCCCATTTTGGAAACACCATATATTTT.

The genes are TRBV20-1 and TRBJ2-2, with a tentative D call TRBD2 (5 bases). The germline V gene encodes CDR1 DFQATT and CDR2 SNEGSKA (reference sequence). With 4 bases removed from V and 3 bases from J, the gap between germline ends came to 15 bases. The CDR3 totals 15 residues. CDR3 in DNA: TGCAGTGCTAAAGATAGCGTCGCTTACACCGGGGAGCTGTTTTTT. It yields the protein CSAKDSVAYTGELFF.